This passage covers 26 T cell receptor beta chains from one sample sequenced in a study of T cell repertoires in cytomegalovirus infection. MiXCR was run by TCRdb on the reads, yielding one entry per CDR3 protein. The repertoire consists of 650,000 to 900,000 distinct CDR3 sequences, with 25% to 35% occurring once and the leading ten covering 13%. These receptors' antigens are unknown. Material: cultured CD8+ T cells from PBMCs, obtained from culture after CMV antigen stimulation. These receptors originate from a human donor in good health (CMV status not recorded). Some clones in this sample may be carry-over from other donors' samples.

This clonotype was found a few times. This chain links TRBV27 with TRBJ2-1; D call uncertain. Germline loops: CDR1 MNHEY, CDR2 SMNVEV (reference sequence). The CDR3 covers 13 residues. The ends were cut back, 0 bases at V and 5 bases at J, with 5 bases in the middle. The DNA for the CDR3 is TGTGCCAGCAGTTTATCCCTTAACAATGAGCAGTTCTTC. Translation gives CASSLSLNNEQFF.

The gene calls are TRBV20-1 and TRBJ2-7; D perhaps matches TRBD1 (6 bases). Germline V gives CDR1 DFQATT, CDR2 SNEGSKA (reference sequence). V lost 1 base and J 2 bases, leaving 12 bases between the germline ends. CDR3 length: 14 amino acids. The CDR3 loop reads CSARASRDTYEQYF. The CDR3 DNA sequence: TGCAGTGCTAGAGCGAGCCGGGACACCTACGAGCAGTACTTC.

This clonotype was picked up a small number of times. This chain joins TRBV6-6 and TRBJ1-2; D might be TRBD1 (5 bases). CDR1 and CDR2 from the germline V gene are MNHNY and SVGAGI (reference sequence). V was trimmed by 7 bases and J by 1 base, leaving 10 bases between them. This CDR3 spans 13 amino acids. As DNA, the CDR3 is TGTGCCAGCACTAGACAGAGTAACTATGGCTACACCTTC. Protein: CASTRQSNYGYTF.

This clonotype has more than one count but fewer than ten. The chain couples TRBV15 to TRBJ2-3; TRBD2 matches 8 bases. The J segment lost 0 bases and the V segment lost 5 bases, leaving 7 bases of the junction unmatched. The CDR3 has 16 residues. Germline CDR1 reads LNHNV; CDR2 reads YYDKDF (reference sequence). The CDR3 protein is CATSRDSGVSTDTQYF. The CDR3 coding sequence is TGTGCCACCAGCCGTGATAGCGGGGTTAGCACAGATACGCAGTATTTT.

The chain has TRBV5-6 and TRBJ2-1; 7 nucleotides match TRBD1. V was pared by 3 bases and J by 3 bases, with 6 bases of the junction left unmatched. The CDR3 covers 15 residues. Germline CDR1 is SGHDT and CDR2 is YYEEEE. The CDR3 reads CASSSYRGFYNEQFF. The CDR3 region has the DNA TGTGCCAGCAGCTCATACAGGGGCTTCTACAATGAGCAGTTCTTC.

The sample holds many counts of this clonotype. The chain carries TRBV7-2 and TRBJ2-1; no firm D call. The length of the CDR3 is 14 residues. From germline, CDR1 is SGHTA and CDR2 FQGNSA. The germline V and J ends were trimmed by 4 bases and 1 base, with 8 bases remaining between them. For the CDR3, the DNA is TGTGCCAGCAGCTCCGGGTTATCCTACAATGAGCAGTTCTTC. Amino acid sequence: CASSSGLSYNEQFF.

This clonotype came up a few times. V is TRBV20-1 and J is TRBJ2-5; D perhaps matches TRBD1 (5 bases). With 5 bases removed from V and 1 base from J, the gap between germline ends came to 11 bases. Germline V gene lookup returns CDR1 DFQATT and CDR2 SNEGSKA (reference sequence). This CDR3 has 13 amino acids. CDR3 sequence: CSALGHFQETQYF. The CDR3 bases are TGCAGTGCTCTTGGACACTTCCAAGAGACCCAGTACTTC.

The rearrangement uses TRBV5-6 and TRBJ2-1; possible D gene TRBD2, 6 bases. There are 13 residues in the CDR3. CDR1 and CDR2 (germline): SGHDT, YYEEEE. Deletions cut 4 bases from V and 8 bases from J, with 13 bases between. Written as DNA, the CDR3 is TGTGCCAGCAGCGGGGCTAGCGATTATGAGCAGTTCTTC. This encodes CASSGASDYEQFF.

The chain combines TRBV2 with TRBJ2-1; D is unresolved. From germline, CDR1 is SNHLY and CDR2 FYNNEI. The CDR3 has 14 residues. Trimming stripped 3 bases from V and 0 bases from J, with 6 bases between. The CDR3 DNA is TGTGCCAGCAGTGAGGCGAGCTCCTACAATGAGCAGTTCTTC. Its protein product is CASSEASSYNEQFF.

This clonotype was recorded a few times. V and J are TRBV7-6 and TRBJ1-2; D perhaps matches TRBD1 (6 bases). The germline V gene encodes CDR1 SGHVS and CDR2 FNYEAQ. The CDR3 has 15 residues. Between the trimmed V and J ends, which lost 1 base and 3 bases, there was a span of 12 bases. The CDR3 reads CASSLEQGDYYGYTF. In nucleotides, the CDR3 is TGTGCCAGCAGCTTAGAACAGGGAGATTACTATGGCTACACCTTC.

The V gene is TRBV7-3, the J gene TRBJ2-3; 10 positions agree with TRBD2. From germline, CDR1 is SGHTA and CDR2 FQGTGA. The CDR3 contains 14 residues. J was trimmed by 4 bases and V by 8 bases; bases with no gene match: 6. The CDR3 nucleotides read TGTGCCAGCGGCCAAGCGGGGGGGTCAGATACGCAGTATTTT. The encoded protein is CASGQAGGSDTQYF.

The chain carries TRBV10-3 and TRBJ2-1; the D gene is possibly TRBD1 (5 bases). Germline-derived CDR1 and CDR2 are ENHRY and SYGVKD. V gave up 1 base and J gave up 2 bases, with 18 bases separating them. The CDR3 sequence is 18 residues long. In DNA form, the CDR3 reads TGTGCCATCAGTGAGTTCTCATCAGGGCCAGGCACCTACAATGAGCAGTTCTTC. It translates to CAISEFSSGPGTYNEQFF.

This clonotype was seen a handful of times. This chain links TRBV12-3 or TRBV12-4 with TRBJ1-3, with 9 bases identical to TRBD1. The CDR3 runs to 17 residues. The J segment lost 0 bases and the V segment lost 3 bases, leaving 6 bases of the junction unmatched. The DNA of the CDR3 is TGTGCCAGCAGTTTTCAGTCGGGACAGGGCTCTGGAAACACCATATATTTT. As protein: CASSFQSGQGSGNTIYF.

The CDR3 region has the DNA TGCAGTGCTAGAGATCGCAGGGCAGGGGAGCAGTACGTC. This gives the protein CSARDRRAGEQYV. The V gene is TRBV20-1, the J gene TRBJ2-7, with TRBD1 as a possible D gene (5 bases). CDR3 size: 13 residues. The V gene's germline CDR1 is DFQATT and CDR2 SNEGSKA (reference sequence). The ends were cut back, 0 bases at V and 7 bases at J, with 13 bases in the middle.

The chain combines TRBV11-3 with TRBJ2-1; D tentatively fits TRBD1 or TRBD2 (7 bases each). This CDR3 has 16 residues. V lost 5 bases and J lost 5, with 19 bases in between. Germline assignment: CDR1 SGHNT and CDR2 YENEEA. The CDR3 loop is CASSPQGGGADNEQFF. The CDR3 DNA is TGTGCCAGCAGCCCCCAGGGAGGGGGCGCGGACAATGAGCAGTTCTTC.

This clonotype was observed a handful of times. The V call is TRBV7-8, the J call TRBJ1-6; possible D gene TRBD1, 5 bases. The germline CDR1 and CDR2 sequences are SGHVS and FQNEAQ. V was pared by 2 bases and J by 2 bases, with 10 bases between. The CDR3 loop spans 16 amino acids. As DNA, the CDR3 is TGTGCCAGCAGCTTATGGGGGAAAACCTATAATTCACCCCTCCACTTT. Its translation: CASSLWGKTYNSPLHF.

The table lists this clonotype with a few counts. J is TRBJ2-1 and V is TRBV4-3; 7 bases line up with TRBD2. The CDR3 has 14 residues. From germline, CDR1 is LGHNA and CDR2 YSLEER. V was pared by 4 bases and J by 7 bases, with 7 bases of the junction left unmatched. CDR3: CASSPWGGNNEQFF. CDR3 DNA sequence: TGCGCCAGCAGCCCGTGGGGGGGGAATAATGAGCAGTTCTTC.

This clonotype occurred a few times. This chain joins TRBV4-3 and TRBJ2-4; 7 bases line up with TRBD2. Per the germline V gene, CDR1 is LGHNA and CDR2 is YSLEER. The CDR3 length is 16 residues. V shed 3 bases and J 8 bases; nucleotides not matched to a gene: 13. The CDR3: CASSQLGGGLGDIQYF. The CDR3 region has the DNA TGCGCCAGCAGCCAGCTCGGGGGAGGGCTCGGGGACATTCAGTACTTC.

The J gene is TRBJ1-5, the V gene TRBV7-6; no definite D call. This CDR3 region has 15 residues. Trimming shortened V by 4 bases and J by 1 base, and 11 bases separated the two germline ends. Germline V CDR1 and CDR2: SGHVS, FNYEAQ. This chain's CDR3 is CASSYLTRSNQPQHF. CDR3 DNA: TGTGCCAGCAGCTACCTAACCCGGAGCAATCAGCCCCAGCATTTT.

The J gene is TRBJ1-2, the V gene TRBV19; 9 positions match TRBD1. Looked up from germline, CDR1 is LNHDA and CDR2 is SQIVND (reference sequence). V trimming: 0 bases; J trimming: 7 bases; junction bases outside the gene matches: 6. CDR3 length equals 15 residues. CDR3 amino acids: CASSIERTGGRGYTF. The CDR3 nucleotides are TGTGCCAGTAGTATAGAAAGAACAGGGGGCCGTGGCTACACCTTC.

This clonotype was observed a few times. The rearrangement uses TRBV6-1 and TRBJ2-2; 11 nucleotides align to TRBD1. This CDR3 contains 15 residues. J lost 4 bases, V lost 6 bases, and 4 bases had no gene match. The germline V gene encodes CDR1 MNHNS and CDR2 SASEGT. The CDR3 region is CASSIGTGGTGELFF. The CDR3 bases are TGTGCCAGCAGCATAGGGACAGGGGGCACCGGGGAGCTGTTTTTT.

This clonotype turned up a few times. This chain links TRBV27 with TRBJ2-1; 9 bases are a match to TRBD2. The CDR3 has 16 amino acids. The germline CDR1 and CDR2 sequences are MNHEY and SMNVEV (reference sequence). With V trimmed by 6 bases and J by 6 bases, 12 bases remained unmatched. CDR3 residues: CASSPRVSGGGNEQFF. DNA for the CDR3: TGTGCCAGCAGCCCTAGAGTTAGCGGGGGCGGCAATGAGCAGTTCTTC.

In the case of this clonotype: A much larger clone sits a single nucleotide away, making a read error possible. The rearrangement joins TRBV7-6 to TRBJ2-5; 7 positions match TRBD1. There are 16 residues in the CDR3. CDR1 is SGHVS and CDR2 is FNYEAQ in the germline V gene. CDR3 DNA sequence: TGTGTCAGCAGCGACGCCTGGGACAGAAGACGAGAGACCCAGTACTTC. It codes for CVSSDAWDRRRETQYF.

This clonotype occurred a few times. This chain connects TRBV11-2 to TRBJ2-1; TRBD2 matches at 10 bases. Unmatched junction bases numbered 6, after V lost 1 base and J lost 6 bases. CDR3 length: 16 residues. CDR1 and CDR2 from the germline V gene are SGHAT and FQNNGV. CDR3 sequence (DNA): TGTGCCAGCAGCTTAGTAGCGGGGGGATACCTCAATGAGCAGTTCTTC. Residues: CASSLVAGGYLNEQFF.

The chain joins TRBV10-3 to TRBJ1-2; no clear D. CDR1 is ENHRY and CDR2 is SYGVKD in the germline V gene. The CDR3 is made up of 13 amino acids. The germline V and J ends were trimmed by 2 bases and 4 bases, with 8 bases remaining between them. CDR3 DNA sequence: TGTGCCATCAGTGAGGGGCAGCTCTATGGCTACACCTTC. Protein sequence: CAISEGQLYGYTF.

CDR3 protein: CASSLGATEKLFF. The CDR3 bases are TGTGCCAGCAGCTTAGGGGCGACGGAAAAACTGTTTTTT. The genes are TRBV7-6 and TRBJ1-4; D is unresolved. The CDR3 loop spans 13 amino acids. Per the germline V gene, CDR1 is SGHVS and CDR2 is FNYEAQ. Trimming shortened V by 1 base and J by 8 bases, and 8 bases separated the two germline ends.